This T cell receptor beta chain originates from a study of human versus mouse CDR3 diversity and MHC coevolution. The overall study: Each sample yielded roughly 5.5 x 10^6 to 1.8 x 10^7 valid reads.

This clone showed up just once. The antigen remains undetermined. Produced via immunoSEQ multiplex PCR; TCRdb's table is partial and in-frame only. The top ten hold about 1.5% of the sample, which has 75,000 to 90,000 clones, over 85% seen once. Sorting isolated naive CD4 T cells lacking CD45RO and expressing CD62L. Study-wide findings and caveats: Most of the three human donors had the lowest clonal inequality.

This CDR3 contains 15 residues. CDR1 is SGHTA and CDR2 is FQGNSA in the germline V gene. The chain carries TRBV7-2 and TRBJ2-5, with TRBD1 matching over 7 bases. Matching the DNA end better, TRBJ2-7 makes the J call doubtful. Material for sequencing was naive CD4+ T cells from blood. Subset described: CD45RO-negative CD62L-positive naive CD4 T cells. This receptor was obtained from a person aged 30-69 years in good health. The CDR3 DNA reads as TGTGCCAGCAGCCTACGCAGGGGGATCTCCTACGAGCAGTACTTC. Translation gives CASSLRRGISYEQYF.